This paragraph reports one T cell receptor (beta chain). Its antigen is still unknown. The entry originates in a study of shared clonotypes between healthy human individuals. Study context: Those who served as donors were two women and a few men between the ages of 18 and 49. Regarding the study as a whole: Several donors showed sharing of around 5.3% of naive CD4 clonotypes. Among donors, sharing of clonotypes was expected to be affected by sequencing depth.

Selected positively for CCR7 and CD45RO-negative, naive CD8 cells excluded terminally differentiated effector memory CD45RA+ cells. Per the study methods: ImmunoSEQ only sent back junction sequences with no quality scores, so filtering was done differently. The assay was immunoSEQ multiplex PCR, and TCRdb's table has in-frame clones only and misses some. V, J and clone size are those of that table, while D and trimming were read from the DNA. The sample has about 610,000 clones; around 96% are singletons. Unmatched junction bases numbered 6, after V lost 0 bases and J lost 7 bases. In germline, CDR1 is SGHKS, CDR2 YYEKEE (reference sequence). CDR3 length: 15 amino acids.

This rearrangement joins TRBV5-5 to TRBJ1-5; 8 positions agree with TRBD1. The receptor was derived from a woman in her 30s in good health. Material for sequencing was naive CD8+ T cells sorted from blood. The CDR3 spells CASSLDRGSGQPQHF. Here the CDR3 DNA reads TGTGCCAGCAGCTTGGACAGGGGGAGCGGACAGCCCCAGCATTTT.